The 5 T cell receptor beta chains below were found in one sample sequenced in a study of blood T cells in healthy people across ages. A second about 7 to 12 cycle PCR used barcoded and J-beta primers. MiXCR was run by TCRdb on the 5' RACE reads, yielding one entry per CDR3 protein. This table holds 700,000 to 850,000 distinct CDR3 sequences, under 40% found once. Sequencing was carried out using blood. These TCRs come from a man aged 18 to 30 in good health.

This chain uses TRBV5-1 with TRBJ1-4; D is uncertain. Trimming shortened V by 5 bases and J by 8 bases, and 13 bases separated the two germline ends. The CDR3 spans 13 residues. The germline V gene encodes CDR1 SGHRS and CDR2 YFSETQ. The CDR3 region is CASREGLKEKLFF. The CDR3 nucleotides are TGCGCCAGCAGGGAAGGGTTAAAGGAAAAACTGTTTTTT.

Turning to this clonotype: A much larger clone differs from this one at a single base, so this may be a read error. The chain combines TRBV9 with TRBJ2-5, with 7 bases matching TRBD1. The better agreement between TRBJ2-1 and the DNA end casts doubt on the J call. Germline values: CDR1 SGDLS, CDR2 YYNGEE. This CDR3 contains 16 residues. The CDR3 DNA follows: TGTGCCAGCAGCTGGGGACAGACCCCTTACCAAGAGACCCAGTTCTTC. Translating gives CASSWGQTPYQETQFF.

The CDR3 coding sequence is TGTGCCAGCAGCTTGCGGATCCAGGCGTACATGAACACTGAAGCTTTCTTT. This gives the protein CASSLRIQAYMNTEAFF. This chain connects TRBV5-5 to TRBJ1-1; no firm D call. V lost 1 base to trimming and J lost 0 bases, with 16 bases between them. Germline CDR1 and CDR2: SGHKS and YYEKEE (reference sequence). This CDR3 has 17 amino acids.

The genes are TRBV12-3 or TRBV12-4 and TRBJ2-1; TRBD2 aligns across 11 bases. Unmatched junction bases numbered 4, after V lost 3 bases and J lost 3 bases. This CDR3 spans 16 amino acids. The CDR3: CASSFGTSGFYNEQFF. The DNA of the CDR3 is TGTGCCAGCAGTTTTGGGACTAGCGGTTTCTACAATGAGCAGTTCTTC.

Notes on this clonotype: Germline and junction disagree at one end, which may indicate a read error. V is TRBV27 and J is TRBJ1-2; TRBD1 agrees at 9 bases. The V gene's germline CDR1 is MNHEY and CDR2 SMNVEV (reference sequence). The CDR3 has 14 residues. DNA of the CDR3: TGTGCCAGCAGGGCAACAGGGGGCGACTATGGCCACACCTTC. It yields the protein CASRATGGDYGHTF.